The present entry profiles one T cell receptor (beta chain) with its context. Its target is not known. The data derive from a study of cytomegalovirus exposure and HLA in healthy donors. Study-wide findings and caveats: Earlier analysis looked at TCR beta V segments, and most were productive about 90% or about 30% of the time. HLA alleles were associated with 15,000 to 20,000 TCR beta sequences in a later analysis at 0.05 false discovery rate.

With 60 Vbeta and 13 Jbeta primers, the PCR was carried out. Profiled with immunoSEQ multiplex PCR; TCRdb holds only in-frame clones, not every one. The specimen's table records tens of thousands of clones. The TCR sequence derives from a man between 45 and 60 years old in good health and CMV-seronegative. The sequenced sample was PBMCs.

As DNA, the CDR3 is TGTGCCAGCAGTCAGCTGACAGGGGGGACCTACGAGCAGTACTTC. As protein: CASSQLTGGTYEQYF. This chain connects TRBV27 to TRBJ2-7, with 9 positions matching TRBD1. The CDR3 consists of 15 residues. The V and J ends lost 5 bases and 2 bases, in that order; junction bases with no gene match: 7. Germline assignment: CDR1 MNHEY and CDR2 SMNVEV (reference sequence).